Listed below are T cell receptor beta chains from one sample, sequenced in a study of T and B cells in COVID-19 patients. TCRdb ran MiXCR on the multiplex PCR reads and lists one entry per CDR3 protein. The sample has tens of thousands of distinct CDR3 sequences, 25% to 30% seen once. Sequencing used blood. The receptors originated from a human donor who had recovered from COVID-19. CDR3s include the opening cysteine and the closing phenylalanine or tryptophan. Each record gives: J gene, V gene, CDR3 protein.

j_call: TRBJ2-5
v_call: TRBV10-3
cdr3_aa: CAISEGQQGGTQYF

j_call: TRBJ2-5
v_call: TRBV7-2
cdr3_aa: CASSPRGGGETQYF

j_call: TRBJ2-3
v_call: TRBV6-5
cdr3_aa: CASSYGTSDTDTQYF

j_call: TRBJ2-1
v_call: TRBV7-9
cdr3_aa: CASSLGWTSGSFADEQFF

j_call: TRBJ2-1
v_call: TRBV6-5
cdr3_aa: CASSQQGNNEQFF

j_call: TRBJ2-3
v_call: TRBV12-3/TRBV12-4
cdr3_aa: CASSLGRGSTDTQYF

j_call: TRBJ2-2
v_call: TRBV27
cdr3_aa: CASSLFGLAGGVGELFF

j_call: TRBJ1-3
v_call: TRBV6-6
cdr3_aa: CASATGSSGNTIYF

j_call: TRBJ1-2
v_call: TRBV27
cdr3_aa: CASSFRGLENYGYTF

j_call: TRBJ2-3
v_call: TRBV4-2
cdr3_aa: CASRLSGSEASDTQYF

j_call: TRBJ1-4
v_call: TRBV6-4
cdr3_aa: CASSDFGTVNEKLFF

j_call: TRBJ1-3
v_call: TRBV30
cdr3_aa: CAWSVQSSGNTIYF

j_call: TRBJ2-1
v_call: TRBV6-1
cdr3_aa: CASSEQPSYNEQFF

j_call: TRBJ2-7
v_call: TRBV5-5
cdr3_aa: CASSLDRLYDEQYF

j_call: TRBJ2-3
v_call: TRBV10-3
cdr3_aa: CAIRATPDTQYF

j_call: TRBJ2-7
v_call: TRBV12-3/TRBV12-4
cdr3_aa: CASSSTVGQGAYEQYF

j_call: TRBJ1-1
v_call: TRBV5-4
cdr3_aa: CASSLDLEITEAFF

j_call: TRBJ1-1
v_call: TRBV5-1
cdr3_aa: CASSLEGRENTEAFF

j_call: TRBJ1-4
v_call: TRBV18
cdr3_aa: CASSPLQGPNEKLFF

j_call: TRBJ2-7
v_call: TRBV2
cdr3_aa: CASKKDRGYEQYF

j_call: TRBJ2-3
v_call: TRBV5-6
cdr3_aa: CASTPDPLAGGHTQYF

j_call: TRBJ2-2
v_call: TRBV18
cdr3_aa: CASSDLGILNTGELFF

j_call: TRBJ2-6
v_call: TRBV10-3
cdr3_aa: CAISDSLNSGANVLTF

j_call: TRBJ1-5
v_call: TRBV7-9
cdr3_aa: CASSGGQVSNQPQHF

j_call: TRBJ2-7
v_call: TRBV10-3
cdr3_aa: CAISELASGGSYEQYF

j_call: TRBJ1-1
v_call: TRBV18
cdr3_aa: CASSPPGQGNTEAFF

j_call: TRBJ1-2
v_call: TRBV12-3/TRBV12-4
cdr3_aa: CASSEAYRVGGYTF

j_call: TRBJ1-3
v_call: TRBV12-3/TRBV12-4
cdr3_aa: CASSLASGNTIYF

j_call: TRBJ2-7
v_call: TRBV6-2/TRBV6-3
cdr3_aa: CASSFSSYEQYF

j_call: TRBJ2-7
v_call: TRBV6-5
cdr3_aa: CASSYKGCLAGSEQYF

j_call: TRBJ2-1
v_call: TRBV7-6
cdr3_aa: CASSLLSGGYEQFF

j_call: TRBJ1-2
v_call: TRBV7-4
cdr3_aa: CASSLRVSDGYTF

j_call: TRBJ2-7
v_call: TRBV7-9
cdr3_aa: CASSSATGWEQYF

j_call: TRBJ2-7
v_call: TRBV11-1
cdr3_aa: CTSSPGGSSYEQYF

j_call: TRBJ1-2
v_call: TRBV5-4
cdr3_aa: CASSSGTGGDYGYTF

j_call: TRBJ1-4
v_call: TRBV12-3/TRBV12-4
cdr3_aa: CASTLRGLSEKLFF

j_call: TRBJ2-2
v_call: TRBV10-3
cdr3_aa: CASVGLATNTGELFF

j_call: TRBJ2-6
v_call: TRBV19
cdr3_aa: CASSIGGFTSGANVLTF

j_call: TRBJ1-1
v_call: TRBV10-3
cdr3_aa: CAMHGGGNTEAFF

j_call: TRBJ1-1
v_call: TRBV19
cdr3_aa: CDSQPAQGARNTEAFF

j_call: TRBJ2-7
v_call: TRBV18
cdr3_aa: CASSPRTDSPLQQYF

j_call: TRBJ2-3
v_call: TRBV12-3/TRBV12-4
cdr3_aa: CASSSERGAGVGTQYF

j_call: TRBJ1-2
v_call: TRBV19
cdr3_aa: CASSIDQGYPYGYTF

j_call: TRBJ2-3
v_call: TRBV2
cdr3_aa: CASRPGGPDTQYF

j_call: TRBJ1-4
v_call: TRBV19
cdr3_aa: CASSISLYGTENEKLFF

j_call: TRBJ2-5
v_call: TRBV6-6
cdr3_aa: CASSIFESGRETQYF

j_call: TRBJ1-1
v_call: TRBV15
cdr3_aa: CATSRDQAGNTEAFF

j_call: TRBJ2-3
v_call: TRBV19
cdr3_aa: CASSITLGTDTQYF

j_call: TRBJ2-5
v_call: TRBV7-9
cdr3_aa: CASSLDLAGGYQETQYF

j_call: TRBJ2-3
v_call: TRBV5-1
cdr3_aa: CASSWSTSGTSTDTQYF

j_call: TRBJ2-2
v_call: TRBV19
cdr3_aa: CASTGSGRLGELFF

j_call: TRBJ2-3
v_call: TRBV11-1
cdr3_aa: CASSPAGGSTDTQYF